The 31 T cell receptor beta chains in this list originate from one sample, sequenced in a study of metastatic and nonmetastatic thyroid tumors. Before thyroid surgery, none of the patients had received any treatment. TCRdb re-analyzed the PCR reads using MiXCR. The table records about 15,000 clones, about 21% of them present only once. What was sequenced was blood. Every receptor here comes from a female donor with papillary thyroid cancer or a benign thyroid nodule (not recorded which). Some clones in this sample may be carry-over from other donors' samples.

This clone appeared many times. V gene TRBV30 combines with J gene TRBJ2-3; maybe TRBD2 (5 bases). Trimming took off 0 bases at V and 6 bases at J, with 16 bases between the two ends. Germline V gives CDR1 GTSNPN, CDR2 SVGIG (reference sequence). This CDR3 contains 15 residues. The CDR3, as DNA: TGTGCCTGGAGTGTTCTAGCATTCGATCCGGATACGCAGTATTTT. This encodes CAWSVLAFDPDTQYF.

This clone came up a few times. V is TRBV6-5 and J is TRBJ2-7; D tentatively fits TRBD1 or TRBD2 (7 bases each). The CDR3 loop spans 16 amino acids. Germline V gene data show CDR1 as MNHEY and CDR2 as SVGAGI. Trimming cost V 2 bases and J 1 base, with 15 bases left between them. CDR3 protein: CASSYGAGGVSYEQYF. As DNA, the CDR3 is TGTGCCAGCAGTTACGGGGCAGGGGGGGTTTCCTACGAGCAGTACTTC.

Sample share makes this clone medium-sized. This rearrangement joins TRBV11-3 to TRBJ2-3; TRBD2 matches at 14 bases. V was pared by 1 base and J by 1 base, with 4 bases of the junction left unmatched. Germline CDR1 is SGHNT and CDR2 is YENEEA. The CDR3 is 18 residues long. This CDR3 reads CASSLGTGLAGGTDTQYF. In DNA form, the CDR3 reads TGTGCCAGCAGCTTAGGGACGGGACTAGCGGGAGGCACAGATACGCAGTATTTT.

Only one count was recorded for this clone. One junction end does not reproduce the germline sequence, and a read error may be involved. The chain recombines TRBV6-1 with TRBJ1-1; D is unclear. The CDR3 has 15 amino acids. Looked up from germline, CDR1 is MNHNS and CDR2 is SASEGT. Written as DNA, the CDR3 is TGTGCCAGCAGACATGGAGTTGCGAGAAAGACTCAAGCTTTATTT. It translates to CASRHGVARKTQALF.

In its sample, this clone was seen many times. This chain connects TRBV29-1 to TRBJ2-3, with 8 bases fitting TRBD1. CDR1 is SQVTM, CDR2 ANQGSEA, per germline. The length of the CDR3 is 10 residues. Trimming at V came to 7 bases and at J to 7 bases, leaving 1 base not matched to a gene. The CDR3 here is CSGTGNTQYF. CDR3 coding DNA: TGCAGCGGGACAGGGAATACGCAGTATTTT.

This clone appeared many times. An end of the junction does not agree with germline; a read error may underlie this. The chain links TRBV7-7 to TRBJ2-3; D is ambiguous. The CDR3 covers 14 residues. Germline V gene sequence: CDR1 SSHAT, CDR2 FNYEAQ (reference sequence). CDR3 nucleotides: TGTGCTAGCAGCTTAGGCTTAGGGTCGGATACGCAGTATTTT. Translation: CASSLGLGSDTQYF.

By sample share, this clone is medium-sized. The rearrangement joins TRBV6-1 to TRBJ2-1, with D possibly TRBD2 on 6 matching bases. The CDR3 extends over 14 amino acids. Germline V gene lookup returns CDR1 MNHNS and CDR2 SASEGT. Between the trimmed V and J ends, which lost 7 bases and 4 bases, there was a span of 14 bases. DNA of the CDR3: TGTGCCAGCAACCGGGACGGGGGTTACAATGAGCAGTTCTTC. It translates to CASNRDGGYNEQFF.

This clone was seen repeatedly, ten times or more. The rearrangement uses TRBV24-1 and TRBJ2-5; TRBD1 agrees at 10 bases. This CDR3 has 17 amino acids. CDR1 and CDR2 from the germline V gene are KGHDR and SFDVKD. V gave up 4 bases and J gave up 5 bases; unmatched junction bases: 12. CDR3: CATSEPGTGASEETQYF. The DNA of the CDR3 is TGTGCCACCAGTGAACCCGGGACAGGGGCTTCCGAGGAGACCCAGTACTTC.

This clone has a handful of counts. This chain uses TRBV6-2 or TRBV6-3 with TRBJ2-7, with no clear D. The V end was cut by 5 bases, the J end by 2 bases, with 16 bases between. The CDR3 has 15 amino acids. The germline CDR1 and CDR2 sequences are MNHEY and SVGEGT. This CDR3 is CASSTGITSTYEQYF. The CDR3 bases are TGTGCCAGCAGTACTGGGATCACGAGCACCTACGAGCAGTACTTC.

This chain uses TRBV20-1 with TRBJ2-1, with 8 bases identical to TRBD2. Unmatched junction bases numbered 10, after V lost 6 bases and J lost 3 bases. CDR3 length equals 15 residues. CDR1 DFQATT and CDR2 SNEGSKA come from the germline V gene (reference sequence). CDR3 in amino acids: CSAEEMGLDYNEQFF. The CDR3 region has the DNA TGCAGTGCGGAAGAAATGGGACTAGACTACAATGAGCAGTTCTTC.

This clone was seen at least ten times. The chain uses TRBV4-2 and TRBJ2-1; D unresolved. This CDR3 is 13 amino acids long. With 1 base removed from V and 5 bases from J, the gap between germline ends came to 6 bases. The germline V gene has CDR1 LGHNA and CDR2 YNFKEQ. This CDR3 is CASSQGVDNEQFF. The CDR3 DNA is TGTGCCAGCAGCCAAGGGGTGGACAATGAGCAGTTCTTC.

The J gene is TRBJ2-1, the V gene TRBV7-8; D possibly corresponds to TRBD2 (5 bases). CDR1 SGHVS and CDR2 FQNEAQ come from the germline V gene. Trimming stripped 1 base from V and 15 bases from J, with 13 bases between. The CDR3 is made up of 12 amino acids. The CDR3: CASSLGTFVPFF. CDR3 DNA: TGTGCCAGCAGCTTAGGGACTTTCGTTCCGTTCTTC.

As for this clone: At the DNA level, this CDR3 is encoded by other sequences in the same sample as well. This rearrangement joins TRBV20-1 to TRBJ2-1; a weak D match, TRBD2 (7 bases). Germline assignment: CDR1 DFQATT and CDR2 SNEGSKA (reference sequence). V lost 6 bases to trimming and J lost 6 bases, with 24 bases between them. CDR3 size: 16 residues. The CDR3 loop is CSAGTRGTNRTNEQFF. For the CDR3, the DNA is TGCAGTGCAGGAACAAGGGGGACTAACCGCACCAATGAGCAGTTCTTC.

This rearrangement joins TRBV20-1 to TRBJ1-6; 7 bases agree with TRBD1. Trimming at V came to 0 bases and at J to 10 bases, leaving 12 bases not matched to a gene. The CDR3 covers 16 residues. The germline V gene encodes CDR1 DFQATT and CDR2 SNEGSKA (reference sequence). CDR3 loop: CSARDLHRGGGSPLHF. The CDR3 nucleotides are TGCAGTGCTAGAGATCTTCACAGGGGAGGAGGGTCACCCCTCCACTTT.

In this sample, this clone turned up many times. The J gene is TRBJ1-3, the V gene TRBV20-1; D perhaps matches TRBD1 (5 bases). Germline CDR1 is DFQATT and CDR2 is SNEGSKA (reference sequence). Trimming left V 6 bases short and J 3 bases short, with 15 bases between. The length of the CDR3 is 14 residues. CDR3: CSAEISDSGNTIYF. DNA of the CDR3: TGCAGTGCAGAGATTTCTGACAGTGGAAACACCATATATTTT.

The V call is TRBV10-2, the J call TRBJ1-5; D remains unclear. Trimming shortened V by 3 bases and J by 3 bases, and 6 bases separated the two germline ends. This CDR3 region has 13 residues. The germline V gene has CDR1 WSHSY and CDR2 SAAADI. The CDR3 loop is CASSEGYNQPQHF. CDR3 in DNA: TGCGCCAGCAGTGAAGGGTACAATCAGCCCCAGCATTTT.

Ten or more counts support this clone. This chain uses TRBV11-2 with TRBJ2-3; 9 bases map to TRBD2. Per germline, CDR1 SGHAT and CDR2 FQNNGV. Germline trimming cut 0 bases from V and 4 bases from J; bases unmatched to any gene: 2. The CDR3 runs 15 residues. DNA of the CDR3: TGTGCCAGCAGCTTAGATCGCGGGGGGGCAGATACGCAGTATTTT. Its protein product is CASSLDRGGADTQYF.

By share, this clone ranks as medium-sized. CDR3 sequence (DNA): TGCAGTGCTAGGTCCTCTGGGCTAGCCTACGAGCAGTACTTC. Translation gives CSARSSGLAYEQYF. V usage is TRBV20-1 and J usage is TRBJ2-7; D is ambiguous. The CDR3 length is 14 residues. The germline CDR1 and CDR2 sequences are DFQATT and SNEGSKA (reference sequence). V was shortened by 3 bases and J by 2 bases, with 14 bases between the two germline ends.

This clone was observed many times. The chain employs TRBV6-2 or TRBV6-3 and TRBJ2-5, with 14 positions matching TRBD2. The V and J ends lost 5 bases and 3 bases, in that order; junction bases with no gene match: 14. Germline V gene lookup returns CDR1 MNHEY and CDR2 SVGEGT. The CDR3 has 19 amino acids. Written as DNA, the CDR3 is TGTGCCAGCAGTGCGGGGACTAGCGGGAGAGGGCCCGAAGAAGAGACCCAGTACTTC. Its translation is CASSAGTSGRGPEEETQYF.

This clone qualifies as medium-sized. The chain couples TRBV6-2 or TRBV6-3 to TRBJ2-7; D unclear. Trimming removed 2 bases from V and 3 bases from J, with 8 bases in between. Per germline, CDR1 MNHEY and CDR2 SVGEGT. CDR3 size: 13 residues. The CDR3, as DNA: TGTGCCAGCAGTTACGGCGTGGACTACGAGCAGTACTTC. This encodes CASSYGVDYEQYF.

This clone was counted many times. The chain uses TRBV25-1 and TRBJ2-3; no reliable D call. The CDR3 is 12 residues long. Trimming cost V 4 bases and J 9 bases, with 11 bases left between them. Germline CDR1 and CDR2: MGHDK and SYGVNS. Here the CDR3 reads CASSGPIGTQYF. The CDR3, as DNA: TGTGCCAGCAGTGGACCCATTGGGACGCAGTATTTT.

The chain links TRBV19 to TRBJ2-2, with D perhaps assigned TRBD1 or TRBD2 (7 bases each). This CDR3 comprises 15 residues. V lost 10 bases and J 4 bases, leaving 19 bases between the germline ends. Germline V gene data show CDR1 as LNHDA and CDR2 as SQIVND (reference sequence). CDR3 sequence: CATLGGGLGTGELFF. In nucleotides, the CDR3 is TGTGCCACTTTGGGAGGGGGCTTAGGCACCGGGGAGCTGTTTTTT.

The V gene is TRBV6-2 or TRBV6-3, the J gene TRBJ2-5; D perhaps matches TRBD2 (5 bases). V was trimmed by 8 bases and J by 5 bases, leaving 12 bases between them. CDR1 and CDR2 (germline): MNHEY, SVGEGT. The CDR3 has 12 amino acids. CDR3 coding DNA: TGTGCCAGCGGGAGACTCCTGGAGACCCAGTACTTC. Translated, it gives CASGRLLETQYF.

This clone was recorded at least ten times. The chain combines TRBV13 with TRBJ2-3; D remains ambiguous. CDR3 size: 14 residues. V was shortened by 0 bases and J by 2 bases, with 6 bases between the two germline ends. From germline, CDR1 is PRHDT and CDR2 FYEKMQ (reference sequence). CDR3 DNA sequence: TGTGCCAGCAGCTTAGGACAGCCCACAGATACGCAGTATTTT. Its protein product is CASSLGQPTDTQYF.

The V call is TRBV27, the J call TRBJ2-1; D may be TRBD2 (5 bases). The CDR3 has 17 amino acids. Trimming cost V 3 bases and J 4 bases, with 19 bases left between them. The germline gives CDR1 MNHEY, CDR2 SMNVEV (reference sequence). The DNA for the CDR3 is TGTGCCAGCAGTTTTGGGAGCGCCGACCTAACATACAATGAGCAGTTCTTC. Protein product: CASSFGSADLTYNEQFF.

By sample fraction, this clone is medium-sized (0.01 to 0.1%). The V and J genes are TRBV5-1 and TRBJ1-2; D gene ambiguous. The V end was cut by 1 base, the J end by 0 bases, with 4 bases between. Germline lookup yields CDR1 SGHRS and CDR2 YFSETQ. The CDR3 is made up of 13 amino acids. CDR3 sequence (DNA): TGCGCCAGCAGCTTGAGACCTAACTATGGCTACACCTTC. Protein product: CASSLRPNYGYTF. The full variable domain, in which reference TRBV5-1 and TRBJ1-2 provide the parts outside the CDR3, is KAGVTQTPRYLIKTRGQQVTLSCSPISGHRSVSWYQQTPGQGLQFLFEYFSETQRNKGNFPGRFSGRQFSNSRSEMNVSTLELGDSALYLCASSLRPNYGYTFGSGTRLTVV.

The chain links TRBV6-2 or TRBV6-3 to TRBJ1-1; D is unclear. Between the trimmed V and J ends, which lost 2 bases and 5 bases, there was a span of 27 bases. CDR1 and CDR2 (germline): MNHEY, SVGEGT. The CDR3 sequence is 19 residues long. The CDR3, as DNA: TGTGCCAGCAGTTACCCTACTAAGAGAAAGAGATCGGCGAGGACTGAAGCTTTCTTT. Its translation: CASSYPTKRKRSARTEAFF.

This clone has more than one count but fewer than ten. The rearrangement uses TRBV20-1 and TRBJ2-2; D not resolved. The CDR3 is 13 residues long. CDR1 is DFQATT and CDR2 is SNEGSKA in the germline V gene (reference sequence). V was clipped by 7 bases and J by 0 bases, with 9 bases between them. The CDR3 loop reads CSVSDPNTGELFF. The CDR3 nucleotides read TGCAGTGTCTCGGACCCGAACACCGGGGAGCTGTTTTTT.

This clone was seen repeatedly, ten times or more. V and J are TRBV4-1 and TRBJ2-7; the match to TRBD1 covers 7 bases. The V gene end was trimmed by 2 bases and the J gene end by 4 bases; junction bases not matched to a gene: 17. The CDR3 loop spans 18 amino acids. Germline assignment: CDR1 MGHRA and CDR2 YSYEKL. CDR3 loop: CASSQTDPTGPGMYEQYF. DNA of the CDR3: TGCGCCAGCAGCCAAACGGACCCGACAGGGCCTGGAATGTACGAGCAGTACTTC.

This clone was detected once. The chain employs TRBV11-2 and TRBJ1-2; 8 positions agree with TRBD1. CDR1 and CDR2 (germline): SGHAT, FQNNGV. The CDR3 consists of 15 residues. The V gene end was trimmed by 4 bases and the J gene end by 1 base; junction bases not matched to a gene: 5. The CDR3 region is CASSSTGGFNYGYTF. The CDR3 DNA reads as TGTGCCAGCAGCTCTACAGGGGGTTTTAACTATGGCTACACCTTC.

This clone turned up a few times. This rearrangement joins TRBV12-3 or TRBV12-4 to TRBJ1-2; 10 bases are a match to TRBD1. The CDR3 length is 16 residues. V was clipped by 6 bases and J by 0 bases; unmatched bases: 7. In DNA, the CDR3 is TGTGCCAGCAGCCACGATGACAGGGGGCCTAACTATGGCTACACCTTC. Protein product: CASSHDDRGPNYGYTF.